The source of this T cell receptor (beta chain) is a study of shared clonotypes between healthy human individuals. General study points: Naive subsets usually exceeded memory subsets in estimated richness. Measured sharing among donors was expected to vary with sequencing depth. Naive CD4 clonotypes overlapped across several donors at around 4.7%. Generation probabilities of non-shared clonotypes were lower (relative to those shared by all four donors).

With respect to this clone: As yet, its antigen is unknown.

The germline V gene has CDR1 SGHRS and CDR2 YFSETQ. Unmatched junction bases numbered 7, after V lost 4 bases and J lost 12 bases. CDR3 size: 11 residues. TCRdb's table, derived via immunoSEQ multiplex PCR, lists solely in-frame clones and lacks some. The sample holds hundreds of thousands of clones, approximately 75% seen once. Material for sequencing was memory CD4+ T cells sorted from blood. Subset denoted: CD45RA-negative fraction. The chain recombines TRBV5-1 with TRBJ2-7; 7 bases are a match to TRBD1. The TCR sequence derives from a woman aged 30 to 39 in good health. The CDR3 DNA reads TGCGCCAGCAGCCTCGGGACAGAGTCGTACTTC. This translates into CASSLGTESYF.